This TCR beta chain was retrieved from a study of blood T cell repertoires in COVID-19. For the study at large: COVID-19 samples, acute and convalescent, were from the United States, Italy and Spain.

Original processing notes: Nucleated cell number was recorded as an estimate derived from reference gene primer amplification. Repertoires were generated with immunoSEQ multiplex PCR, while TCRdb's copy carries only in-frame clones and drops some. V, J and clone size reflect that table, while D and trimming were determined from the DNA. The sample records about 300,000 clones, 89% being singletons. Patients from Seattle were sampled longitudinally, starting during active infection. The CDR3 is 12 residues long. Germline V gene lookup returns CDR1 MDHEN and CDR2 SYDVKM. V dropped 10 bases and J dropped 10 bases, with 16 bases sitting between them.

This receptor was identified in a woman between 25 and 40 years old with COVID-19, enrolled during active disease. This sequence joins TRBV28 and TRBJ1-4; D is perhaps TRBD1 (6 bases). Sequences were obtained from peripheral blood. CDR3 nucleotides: TGTGCCATTCAAAGCGGACAGCGAAAACTGTTTTTT. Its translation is CAIQSGQRKLFF.